These 28 T cell receptor beta chains were sequenced from one sample in a study of blood T cell repertoires in COVID-19. Some clones are missing from TCRdb's copy, which holds only in-frame ones; the method was immunoSEQ multiplex PCR. The sample shows around 130,000 clones, almost 85% of them seen only once. Sequencing input: PBMCs or T cells enriched from blood (not recorded which). The receptors originated from a woman aged 45-65 years with acute COVID-19.

This clone was detected a few times. The rearrangement links TRBV30 to TRBJ2-7; 7 nucleotides line up with TRBD2. V lost 0 bases, J lost 6 bases, and 2 bases stayed unmatched. The CDR3 has 12 amino acids. Germline V lookup: CDR1 GTSNPN, CDR2 SVGIG (reference sequence). The DNA of the CDR3 is TGTGCCTGGAGTGTGGGAGGGCTCGAGCAGTACTTC. This encodes CAWSVGGLEQYF.

The rearrangement links TRBV27 to TRBJ1-1; D possibly corresponds to TRBD1 (5 bases). Germline V gene sequence: CDR1 MNHEY, CDR2 SMNVEV (reference sequence). The CDR3 is made up of 15 amino acids. The V and J ends lost 6 bases and 2 bases respectively, with 16 bases between them. The CDR3 DNA is TGTGCCAGCAGGTCGGGACTCCGGGGTAACACTGAAGCTTTCTTT. Translating gives CASRSGLRGNTEAFF.

The chain uses TRBV3-1 (or the pseudogene TRBV3-2) and TRBJ1-1; D is ambiguous. Between the trimmed V and J ends, which lost 4 bases and 5 bases, there was a span of 11 bases. The CDR3 totals 13 residues. Germline V gives CDR1 LGHDT, CDR2 YNNKEL (reference sequence). The CDR3 here is CASSPISGTEAFF. CDR3 nucleotides: TGTGCCAGCAGCCCGATCTCCGGGACTGAAGCTTTCTTT.

This clone was found a few times. V and J are TRBV11-3 and TRBJ1-6, with 8 bases matching TRBD1. The CDR3 length is 14 residues. Germline trimming cut 5 bases from V and 7 bases from J; bases unmatched to any gene: 4. Germline lookup yields CDR1 SGHNT and CDR2 YENEEA. CDR3 region: CASSPTGENSPLHF. The CDR3 DNA reads TGTGCCAGCAGCCCGACAGGGGAGAATTCACCCCTCCACTTT.

The chain employs TRBV29-1 and TRBJ2-4; D gene unclear. Between the trimmed V and J ends, which lost 5 bases and 5 bases, there was a span of 13 bases. The CDR3 spans 13 residues. Germline CDR1 reads SQVTM; CDR2 reads ANQGSEA. CDR3: CSVKGSTQNIQYF. The CDR3 nucleotides read TGCAGCGTTAAAGGGTCTACCCAAAACATTCAGTACTTC.

The chain is built from TRBV14 and TRBJ2-5; 11 nucleotides line up with TRBD2. This CDR3 contains 15 residues. Germline CDR1 is SGHDN and CDR2 is FVKESK. The junction had 0 bases not matched to a gene; V was cut back by 1 base and J by 2 bases. The CDR3 loop is CASSQASGRQETQYF. CDR3 bases: TGTGCCAGCAGCCAAGCTAGCGGGAGGCAAGAGACCCAGTACTTC.

The genes are TRBV5-1 and TRBJ1-5; weak D call: TRBD1 (5 bases). Per germline, CDR1 SGHRS and CDR2 YFSETQ. The length of the CDR3 is 15 residues. With 4 bases removed from V and 6 bases from J, the gap between germline ends came to 17 bases. The CDR3 bases are TGCGCCAGCAGCCACGACGGGGGGTCGGGTCAGCCCCAGCATTTT. Its protein is CASSHDGGSGQPQHF.

V and J are TRBV30 and TRBJ1-1, with TRBD1 as a possible D gene (6 bases). Trimming left V 2 bases short and J 10 bases short, with 14 bases between. Germline loops: CDR1 GTSNPN, CDR2 SVGIG (reference sequence). This CDR3 region has 12 residues. The CDR3 bases are TGTGCCTGGAGTTATACAGGGAATCGAGCTTTCTTT. Amino acid sequence: CAWSYTGNRAFF.

This rearrangement joins TRBV28 to TRBJ2-4; D may be TRBD2 (5 bases). CDR1 and CDR2 from the germline V gene are MDHEN and SYDVKM. There are 15 residues in the CDR3. V gave up 3 bases and J gave up 0 bases, with 9 bases separating them. The CDR3 reads CASSLVATAKNIQYF. The CDR3 DNA follows: TGTGCCAGCAGTTTGGTAGCGACAGCCAAAAACATTCAGTACTTC.

This sequence joins TRBV19 and TRBJ1-1; no firm D call. This CDR3 is built from 19 residues. The V end lost 3 bases, the J end lost 0 bases, and 23 bases lay between the germline ends. Germline V gene data show CDR1 as LNHDA and CDR2 as SQIVND (reference sequence). CDR3 DNA: TGTGCCAGTAGTATGGGATTTTGGGCCCGGACTGCTTTGAACACTGAAGCTTTCTTT. Its translation is CASSMGFWARTALNTEAFF. The whole variable domain, filled in from reference TRBV19 and TRBJ1-1, reads DGGITQSPKYLFRKEGQNVTLSCEQNLNHDAMYWYRQDPGQGLRLIYYSQIVNDFQKGDIAEGYSVSREKKESFPLTVTSAQKNPTAFYLCASSMGFWARTALNTEAFFGQGTRLTVV.

The V gene is TRBV7-8, the J gene TRBJ2-1; 7 nucleotides match TRBD2. Germline lookup yields CDR1 SGHVS and CDR2 FQNEAQ. With 3 bases clipped from V and 1 base from J, the junction kept 3 bases outside the gene matches. This CDR3 has 15 residues. CDR3 loop: CASSLLAASYNEQFF. The CDR3 DNA follows: TGTGCCAGCAGCTTGCTAGCGGCTTCCTACAATGAGCAGTTCTTC.

The chain links TRBV19 to TRBJ2-7; 12 bases are a match to TRBD1. This CDR3 is built from 15 residues. The J segment lost 3 bases and the V segment lost 5 bases, leaving 5 bases of the junction unmatched. The V gene's germline CDR1 is LNHDA and CDR2 SQIVND (reference sequence). The CDR3 spells CASSAGTGGVYEQYF. CDR3 nucleotides: TGTGCCAGTAGTGCCGGGACAGGGGGCGTCTACGAGCAGTACTTC.

The chain is built from TRBV30 and TRBJ1-2; perhaps TRBD1 as D (5 bases). CDR3 size: 14 residues. Germline CDR1 is GTSNPN and CDR2 is SVGIG (reference sequence). The V end lost 5 bases, the J end lost 2 bases, and 15 bases lay between the germline ends. The DNA of the CDR3 is TGTGCCTGGGGACGGAGGGGAACAAACTATGGCTACACCTTC. Translating it yields CAWGRRGTNYGYTF.

CDR3 protein: CAWTGSRGEKLFF. In nucleotides, the CDR3 is TGTGCCTGGACCGGGTCCCGGGGTGAAAAACTGTTTTTT. The chain has TRBV30 and TRBJ1-4; D unclear. V was cut by 4 bases and J by 7 bases, with 13 bases left in between. Germline lookup yields CDR1 GTSNPN and CDR2 SVGIG (reference sequence). The CDR3 spans 13 residues.

Only one count was recorded for this clone. The V gene is TRBV10-3, the J gene TRBJ2-3; 10 bases agree with TRBD1. The CDR3 has 16 amino acids. V shed 1 base, J shed 7 bases, and the junction held 8 bases outside the gene matches. CDR1 ENHRY and CDR2 SYGVKD come from the germline V gene. CDR3 amino acids: CAISEWTGGTINTQYF. CDR3 coding DNA: TGTGCCATCAGTGAGTGGACAGGGGGGACAATAAATACGCAGTATTTT.

V is TRBV5-1 and J is TRBJ1-2; D possibly corresponds to TRBD1 (6 bases). There are 15 residues in the CDR3. Between the trimmed V and J ends, which lost 0 bases and 0 bases, there was a span of 9 bases. The germline V gene encodes CDR1 SGHRS and CDR2 YFSETQ. The CDR3 sequence: CASSLGTASNYGYTF. The CDR3 DNA is TGCGCCAGCAGCTTGGGGACAGCCTCTAACTATGGCTACACCTTC.

This chain connects TRBV10-3 to TRBJ2-1; maybe TRBD2 (6 bases). Trimming stripped 4 bases from V and 10 bases from J, with 17 bases between. The germline V gene has CDR1 ENHRY and CDR2 SYGVKD. This CDR3 comprises 14 residues. For the CDR3, the DNA is TGTGCCATCAGTGGGGTAGCGGCCGCCGAGGAGCAGTTCTTC. Its translation is CAISGVAAAEEQFF.

As DNA, the CDR3 is TGTGCTAGTGGTTTGGAAATCCGGGGAAACACTGAAGCTTTCTTT. This codes for CASGLEIRGNTEAFF. The chain recombines TRBV12-5 with TRBJ1-1; D call uncertain. Germline V gene sequence: CDR1 LGHNT, CDR2 FRNRAP. CDR3 length: 15 residues. The germline V and J ends were trimmed by 1 base and 2 bases, with 11 bases remaining between them.

Here the CDR3 reads CASSQDYNNEQFF. For the CDR3, the DNA is TGCGCCAGCAGCCAAGATTACAACAATGAGCAGTTCTTC. The J gene is TRBJ2-1, the V gene TRBV4-1; D gene unclear. V was clipped by 0 bases and J by 5 bases, with 5 bases between them. Germline lookup yields CDR1 MGHRA and CDR2 YSYEKL. This CDR3 is built from 13 residues.

This chain connects TRBV7-6 to TRBJ2-1, with TRBD2 matching over 9 bases. Unmatched junction bases numbered 11, after V lost 5 bases and J lost 6 bases. CDR3 length equals 16 residues. CDR1 is SGHVS and CDR2 is FNYEAQ in the germline V gene. The CDR3 sequence: CASSAAALAGFNEQFF. The CDR3 DNA is TGTGCCAGCAGCGCGGCGGCTCTAGCGGGATTCAATGAGCAGTTCTTC.

The CDR3 reads CASRAPDRGVYEQYF. The CDR3 region has the DNA TGTGCCAGCAGGGCCCCGGACAGGGGAGTTTACGAGCAGTACTTC. This sequence joins TRBV7-9 and TRBJ2-7, with 9 bases matching TRBD1. Germline V gives CDR1 SEHNR, CDR2 FQNEAQ (reference sequence). The CDR3 is made up of 15 amino acids. V shed 6 bases and J 4 bases; nucleotides not matched to a gene: 10.

The genes are TRBV6-5 and TRBJ2-1; 9 bases are a match to TRBD2. Germline CDR1 MNHEY, CDR2 SVGAGI. The CDR3 spans 15 residues. V was clipped by 0 bases and J by 6 bases; unmatched bases: 3. The CDR3, as DNA: TGTGCCAGCAGTTACTCGAGAGCGGGAGGCAATGAGCAGTTCTTC. This gives the protein CASSYSRAGGNEQFF.

The CDR3 DNA reads as TGTGCCAGCAGCCACTGGGGGGGACGTGGCTACACCTTC. This sequence encodes CASSHWGGRGYTF. V is TRBV12-3 or TRBV12-4 and J is TRBJ1-2; D is perhaps TRBD1 (5 bases). V lost 6 bases and J 7 bases, leaving 15 bases between the germline ends. CDR3 length: 13 amino acids.

The chain has TRBV18 and TRBJ2-3; TRBD1 agrees at 9 bases. Germline V gives CDR1 KGHSH, CDR2 LQKENI. This CDR3 has 15 residues. The ends lost 3 bases at V and 6 bases at J; junction bases unmatched: 7. The CDR3 DNA follows: TGTGCCAGCTCACCGCCGGGGACAGGGAGCGATACGCAGTATTTT. Translated: CASSPPGTGSDTQYF.

The chain uses TRBV5-1 and TRBJ2-2, with a tentative D call TRBD1 (6 bases). The germline V gene encodes CDR1 SGHRS and CDR2 YFSETQ. V dropped 0 bases and J dropped 3 bases, with 12 bases sitting between them. The CDR3 loop spans 16 amino acids. The CDR3 DNA follows: TGCGCCAGCAGCTTGGTAGTAGGACAGTACACCGGGGAGCTGTTTTTT. Protein sequence: CASSLVVGQYTGELFF.

This chain joins TRBV18 and TRBJ1-2, with 7 bases identical to TRBD1. The CDR3 runs 14 residues. The germline V gene has CDR1 KGHSH and CDR2 LQKENI. J was trimmed by 3 bases and V by 4 bases; bases with no gene match: 5. The CDR3 DNA reads TGTGCCAGCTCACGCGACAGGGACCACTATGGCTACACCTTC. It codes for CASSRDRDHYGYTF.

The chain couples TRBV6-5 to TRBJ1-4, with 10 bases lining up with TRBD1. CDR3 length: 15 residues. Losses at the gene ends were 6 bases for V and 6 bases for J; bases not matched to a gene: 7. Germline assignment: CDR1 MNHEY and CDR2 SVGAGI. CDR3 in DNA: TGTGCCAGCAGGGACCGACAGGGGGCGGATGAAAAACTGTTTTTT. This gives the protein CASRDRQGADEKLFF.

The rearrangement joins TRBV6-5 to TRBJ2-5, with D maybe TRBD1 (6 bases). CDR1 is MNHEY and CDR2 is SVGAGI in the germline V gene. CDR3 length: 15 residues. The V gene lost 6 bases and the J gene lost 2 bases, with 16 bases spanning the gap. The DNA of the CDR3 is TGTGCCAGCAGGAAACGGACAGAGACGCAAGAGACCCAGTACTTC. This codes for CASRKRTETQETQYF.